This entry lists 12 T cell receptor beta chains sequenced from one sample in a study of shared clonotypes between healthy human individuals. The naive CD8 fraction comprised CD45RO-negative cells positively selected for CCR7 and excluded terminally differentiated effector memory CD45RA+ cells. Repertoires were generated with immunoSEQ multiplex PCR, while TCRdb's copy carries only in-frame clones and drops some. The profile shows about 590,000 clones, roughly 96% of them singletons. Specimen: naive CD8+ T cells sorted from blood. Every receptor here comes from a woman in her 30s in good health.

The chain recombines TRBV7-9 with TRBJ2-2; no clear D gene. The CDR3 is 15 amino acids. V lost 1 base and J 1 base, leaving 7 bases between the germline ends. CDR1 SEHNR and CDR2 FQNEAQ come from the germline V gene (reference sequence). The CDR3: CASSLGTLNTGELFF. CDR3 coding DNA: TGTGCCAGCAGCTTAGGAACATTGAACACCGGGGAGCTGTTTTTT. Full variable domain (missing parts from reference TRBV7-9 and TRBJ2-2): DTGVSQNPRHKITKRGQNVTFRCDPISEHNRLYWYRQTLGQGPEFLTYFQNEAQLEKSRLLSDRFSAERPKGSFSTLEIQRTEQGDSAMYLCASSLGTLNTGELFFGEGSRLTVL.

This clone was counted once. The chain recombines TRBV2 with TRBJ2-3; 11 nucleotides line up with TRBD2. The V gene's germline CDR1 is SNHLY and CDR2 FYNNEI. After removal of 2 bases from V and 3 bases from J, the junction contained 7 bases not matched to a gene. The CDR3 has 17 amino acids. CDR3 residues: CASSEIVAGGPTDTQYF. The CDR3 DNA follows: TGTGCCAGCAGTGAAATTGTAGCGGGAGGGCCGACAGATACGCAGTATTTT.

The table lists this clone with a count of one. The rearrangement links TRBV5-1 to TRBJ1-2, with D uncertain. Germline V gene sequence: CDR1 SGHRS, CDR2 YFSETQ. The ends were cut back, 0 bases at V and 2 bases at J, with 5 bases in the middle. CDR3 size: 13 residues. This CDR3 reads CASSLARNYGYTF. The CDR3 DNA reads TGCGCCAGCAGCTTGGCGAGAAACTATGGCTACACCTTC.

For this clone: An end of the junction differs from the germline gene, which may be a read error. The rearrangement joins TRBV7-6 to TRBJ2-5; the match to TRBD2 covers 8 bases. CDR1 SGHVS and CDR2 FNYEAQ come from the germline V gene. The CDR3 covers 12 residues. This CDR3 reads CASSRGGQGLDF. The CDR3 DNA reads as TGTGCCAGCAGCCGGGGGGGGCAGGGACTAGACTTC.

The chain joins TRBV5-4 to TRBJ2-1; D tentatively reads TRBD1 or TRBD2 (5 bases each). The V end lost 3 bases, the J end lost 3 bases, and 13 bases lay between the germline ends. Germline CDR1 reads SGHNT; CDR2 reads YYREEE (reference sequence). This CDR3 contains 15 residues. CDR3 loop: CASSWVGAGYNEQFF. CDR3 nucleotides: TGTGCCAGCAGCTGGGTAGGGGCGGGCTACAATGAGCAGTTCTTC.

The J gene is TRBJ2-3, the V gene TRBV2, with 10 nucleotides matching TRBD2. There are 13 residues in the CDR3. V gave up 4 bases and J gave up 10 bases; unmatched junction bases: 5. Germline V gene lookup returns CDR1 SNHLY and CDR2 FYNNEI. CDR3 nucleotides: TGTGCCAGCAGTGGCCCTAGCGGGAGCTCGCAGTATTTT. Translating it yields CASSGPSGSSQYF.

The chain carries TRBV25-1 and TRBJ2-2, with 8 bases that match TRBD1. J lost 5 bases, V lost 10 bases, and 6 bases had no gene match. CDR1 is MGHDK and CDR2 is SYGVNS in the germline V gene. The CDR3 runs 13 residues. For the CDR3, the DNA is TGTGCCACAAGACAGGGGTCTACCGGGGAGCTGTTTTTT. Residues: CATRQGSTGELFF.

With regard to this clone: The sample holds other DNA sequences that translate to the same CDR3. The chain has TRBV27 and TRBJ2-2; D gene ambiguous. Between the trimmed V and J ends, which lost 2 bases and 1 base, there was a span of 2 bases. Looked up from germline, CDR1 is MNHEY and CDR2 is SMNVEV (reference sequence). The CDR3 is 13 amino acids. CDR3 sequence reads: CASSLKNTGELFF. CDR3 nucleotides: TGTGCCAGCAGTTTAAAGAACACCGGGGAGCTGTTTTTT.

This clone was counted between two and nine times. CDR3 DNA sequence: TGTGCCAGCAGCGTAGCTAGCAATCAGCCCCAGCATTTT. Translating it yields CASSVASNQPQHF. This chain connects TRBV9 to TRBJ1-5; D is unresolved. There are 13 residues in the CDR3. V gave up 0 bases and J gave up 0 bases, with 1 base separating them. Germline CDR1 is SGDLS and CDR2 is YYNGEE.

V and J are TRBV9 and TRBJ2-7, with 8 bases lining up with TRBD1. The CDR3 has 12 residues. V lost 3 bases and J lost 6; bases outside the gene matches: 2. Germline CDR1 and CDR2: SGDLS and YYNGEE. CDR3 sequence reads: CASSGTGPEQYF. The CDR3 region has the DNA TGTGCCAGCAGCGGGACAGGGCCCGAGCAGTACTTC. The whole variable domain, remainder taken from reference TRBV9 and TRBJ2-7, is DSGVTQTPKHLITATGQRVTLRCSPRSGDLSVYWYQQSLDQGLQFLIQYYNGEERAKGNILERFSAQQFPDLHSELNLSSLELGDSALYFCASSGTGPEQYFGPGTRLTVT.

The chain employs TRBV6-6 and TRBJ2-1; D uncertain. V dropped 5 bases and J dropped 5 bases, with 7 bases sitting between them. The germline V gene has CDR1 MNHNY and CDR2 SVGAGI (reference sequence). This CDR3 has 12 residues. CDR3 DNA: TGTGCCAGCAGTGGTCCACACAATGAGCAGTTCTTC. Translation: CASSGPHNEQFF.

The rearrangement joins TRBV20-1 to TRBJ2-1; D unresolved. The germline V and J ends were trimmed by 1 base and 9 bases, with 7 bases remaining between them. The CDR3 sequence is 11 residues long. Germline CDR1 reads DFQATT; CDR2 reads SNEGSKA (reference sequence). The CDR3, as DNA: TGCAGTGCTAGAGCTAGATCTGAGCAGTTCTTC. Protein: CSARARSEQFF.